The clone carrying this T cell receptor beta chain was detected a few times. Possible read error: a much larger clone is one base away. Germline V lookup: CDR1 MNHNS, CDR2 SASEGT. There are 15 residues in the CDR3. This record comes from a study of CD8+CD57+ T cells in acquired aplastic anemia. About the research overall: DNA recovered from sorted CD4+ and CD8+ cells had a mean of about 3.5 ug.

Both TCR beta VDJ combination and CDR3 sequence profiling were carried out. Genomic DNA was the template for this profiling. Each CDR3 protein is one row after TCRdb ran MiXCR on the reads. The table records about 130,000 distinct CDR3 sequences, around 46% of them present only once. This TCR came from a human donor in good health, serving as a control. The chain employs TRBV6-1 and TRBJ2-7, with TRBD2 identical over 14 bases. The specimen was sorted CD4+, CD8+, or CD8+CD57+ T cells (not recorded which) from PBMCs. As DNA, the CDR3 is TGTGTCAGTGGACTAGCGGGGGGTAGCTCCTACGAGCAGTACTTC. Protein sequence: CVSGLAGGSSYEQYF.